Here is one T cell receptor beta chain with its context. Its antigen is currently unknown. The data are from a study of chemoradiotherapy in HPV16-positive cancers. Study-wide background: Candidate HPV-specific clones and shared TCR motifs came from two HPV16-positive patients.

Over chemoradiotherapy, repertoires were sampled more than once. Germline V CDR1 and CDR2: SNHLY, FYNNEI. V was trimmed by 6 bases and J by 2 bases, leaving 13 bases between them. CDR3 length: 14 residues. Study outcomes and limitations: During treatment, candidate HPV-specific clones and E7-related motifs expanded in tumor.

Libraries were prepared by immunoSEQ multiplex PCR; TCRdb keeps only in-frame clonotypes and omits some of them. The sample lists about 22,000 clones, just under 95% occurring once. The chain joins TRBV2 to TRBJ1-2; no firm D call. The specimen comprised blood, sampled from a patient who underwent chemoradiotherapy. This TCR came from a human donor with HPV-associated anogenital cancer. CDR3 in amino acids: CASRVRHNNYGYTF. DNA for the CDR3: TGTGCCAGCAGAGTTAGACATAACAACTATGGCTACACCTTC.